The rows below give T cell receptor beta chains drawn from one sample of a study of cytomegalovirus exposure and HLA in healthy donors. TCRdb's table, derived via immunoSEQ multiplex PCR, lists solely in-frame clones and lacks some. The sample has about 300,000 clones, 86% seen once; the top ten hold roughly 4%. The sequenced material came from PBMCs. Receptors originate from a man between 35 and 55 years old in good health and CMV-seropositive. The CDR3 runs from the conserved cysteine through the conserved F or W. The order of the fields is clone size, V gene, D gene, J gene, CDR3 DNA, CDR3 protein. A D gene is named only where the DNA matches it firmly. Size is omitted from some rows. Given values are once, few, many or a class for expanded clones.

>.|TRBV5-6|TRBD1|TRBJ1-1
TGTGCCAGCAGCTTGGATTGGGGACAGACGAACACTGAAGCTTTCTTT
CASSLDWGQTNTEAFF
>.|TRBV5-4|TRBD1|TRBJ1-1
TGTGCCAGCACCAACCCGACAGGGGTCGGGGGCACTGAAGCTTTCTTT
CASTNPTGVGGTEAFF
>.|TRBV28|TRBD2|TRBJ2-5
TGTGCCAGCAGGCCACAGCGGGAGACCCAAGAGACCCAGTACTTC
CASRPQRETQETQYF
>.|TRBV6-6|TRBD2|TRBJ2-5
TGTGCCAGCAGACAAGCGGGAGGGCTTCAAGAGACCCAGTACTTC
CASRQAGGLQETQYF
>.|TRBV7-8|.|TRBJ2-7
TGTGCCAGCAGCCCGCCAGGGTCCCTCTACGAGCAGTACTTC
CASSPPGSLYEQYF
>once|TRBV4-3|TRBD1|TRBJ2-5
TGCGCCAGCAGCTCACCGACAGGGCGGAAGACCCAGTACTTC
CASSSPTGRKTQYF
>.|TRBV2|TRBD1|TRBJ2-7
TGTGCCAGCACGTTTGCCGGGACAGTAGCCTACGAGCAGTACTTC
CASTFAGTVAYEQYF
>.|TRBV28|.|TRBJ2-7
TGTGCCAGCACCCCCGACAGGCGCGAGCAGTACTTC
CASTPDRREQYF
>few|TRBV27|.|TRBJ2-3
TGTGCCAGCAGGGGGGGAGGGGGGGATACGCAGTATTTT
CASRGGGGDTQYF
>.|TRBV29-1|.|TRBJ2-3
TGCAGCGTCCCTGTTGTTGGGCCAGATACGCAGTATTTT
CSVPVVGPDTQYF
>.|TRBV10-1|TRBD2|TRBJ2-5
TGCGCCAGCAGTGAGTCGGGGGGACTAGCGACCCAAGAGACCCAGTACTTC
CASSESGGLATQETQYF
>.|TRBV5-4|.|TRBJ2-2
TGTGCCAGCAGCTACTCAGGGAAATCGGTCACCGGGGAGCTGTTTTTT
CASSYSGKSVTGELFF
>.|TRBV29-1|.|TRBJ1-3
TGCAGCGTTACCTCCTTAGACAGCGCCGATCCCGTCTCTGGAAACACCATATATTTT
CSVTSLDSADPVSGNTIYF
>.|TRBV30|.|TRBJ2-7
TGTGCCTGGAGACGGGGGTGCGAGCAGTACTTC
CAWRRGCEQYF
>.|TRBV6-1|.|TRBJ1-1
TGTGCCAGCAGGATGCTGTTGCGAGGGTTAGCTGAAGCTTTCTTT
CASRMLLRGLAEAFF
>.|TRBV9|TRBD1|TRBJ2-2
TGTGCCAGCAGCGTGACAGGGACAGGGGGTACCGGGGAGCTGTTTTTT
CASSVTGTGGTGELFF
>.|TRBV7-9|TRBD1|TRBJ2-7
TGTGCCAGCAGCCCCCTCGACAGGGTGAGCGAGCAGTACTTC
CASSPLDRVSEQYF
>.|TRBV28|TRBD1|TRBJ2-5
TGTGCCAGCAGTTCCCTCCGGGACAGGGGTACGGAGACCCAGTACTTC
CASSSLRDRGTETQYF
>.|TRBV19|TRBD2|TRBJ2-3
TGTGCCACAAAAGCCGGACTAGCGGGAGTCACAGATACGCAGTATTTT
CATKAGLAGVTDTQYF
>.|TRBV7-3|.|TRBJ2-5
TGTGCCAGCAGCTTTGGCCTCTCGAGGATGGAGACCCAGTACTTC
CASSFGLSRMETQYF
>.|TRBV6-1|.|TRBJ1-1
TGTGCCAGCAGCTTTACCGCACAGGGGAACACTGAAGCTTTCTTT
CASSFTAQGNTEAFF
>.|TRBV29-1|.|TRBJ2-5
TGCAGCGTTGAAGTCCGGGAAGATATCCAAGAGACCCAGTACTTC
CSVEVREDIQETQYF
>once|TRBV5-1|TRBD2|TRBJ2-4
TGCGCCAGCAGCTTGGCGGGACTGGGGGGGGCCAAAAACATTCAGTACTTC
CASSLAGLGGAKNIQYF
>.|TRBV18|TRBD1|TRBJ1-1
TGTGCCAGCTCAGCAACAGGGGGCACTGAAGCTTTCTTT
CASSATGGTEAFF
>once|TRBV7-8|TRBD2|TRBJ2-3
TGTGCCAGCAGCGCGAGAACTAGCGGGCCCACAGATACGCAGTATTTT
CASSARTSGPTDTQYF
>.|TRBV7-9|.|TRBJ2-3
TGTTCCAGCAGCCCCAACACAGATACGCAGTATTTT
CSSSPNTDTQYF
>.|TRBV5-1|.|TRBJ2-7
TGCGCCAGCAGCCTTAGCGGTCCCTACGAGCAGTACTTC
CASSLSGPYEQYF
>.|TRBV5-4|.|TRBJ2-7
TGTGCCAGCAGCCGAGACGGAGGGAGCTCCTACGAGCAGTACTTC
CASSRDGGSSYEQYF
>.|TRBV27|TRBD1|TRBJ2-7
TGTGCCAGCAGACGGGACAGATCCTACGAGCAGTACTTC
CASRRDRSYEQYF
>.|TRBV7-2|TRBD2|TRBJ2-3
TGTGCCAGCAGCTCCGGGACTAGCGGGACAGATACGCAGTATTTT
CASSSGTSGTDTQYF
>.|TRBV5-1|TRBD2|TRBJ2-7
TGCGCCAGCAGTGTTGGGTCACTTGCGGGAGGTAATTACGAGCAGTACTTC
CASSVGSLAGGNYEQYF
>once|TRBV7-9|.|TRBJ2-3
TGTGCCAGCAGCCCAGAGGGAGTTAGTACAGATACGCAGTATTTT
CASSPEGVSTDTQYF
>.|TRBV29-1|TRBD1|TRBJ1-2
TGCAGCGTGCTACAGGGGAACTATGGCTACACCTTC
CSVLQGNYGYTF
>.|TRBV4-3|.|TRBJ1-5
TGCGCCAGCAGCCAAGATCTATCGAGCAATCAGCCCCAGCATTTT
CASSQDLSSNQPQHF
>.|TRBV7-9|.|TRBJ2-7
TGTGCCAGCAGCCCGCGACAGAATCTCTACGAGCAGTACTTC
CASSPRQNLYEQYF
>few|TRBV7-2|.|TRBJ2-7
TGTGCCAGCAGCTTAGCCCCCGACATATACGAGCAGTACTTC
CASSLAPDIYEQYF